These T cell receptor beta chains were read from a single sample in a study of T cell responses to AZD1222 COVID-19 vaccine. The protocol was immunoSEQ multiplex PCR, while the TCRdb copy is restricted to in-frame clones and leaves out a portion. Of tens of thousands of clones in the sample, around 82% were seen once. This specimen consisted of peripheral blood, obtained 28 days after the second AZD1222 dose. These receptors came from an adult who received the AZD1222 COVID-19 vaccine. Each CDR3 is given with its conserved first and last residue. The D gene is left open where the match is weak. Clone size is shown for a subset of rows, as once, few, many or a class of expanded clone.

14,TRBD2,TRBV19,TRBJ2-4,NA,TGTGCCAGTAGGGGGAGGGACCGAAAAAACATTCAGTACTTC,CASRGRDRKNIQYF
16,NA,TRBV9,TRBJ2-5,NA,TGTGCCAGCAGCGCCCCTCGGGGCGGGACCCAAGAGACCCAGTACTTC,CASSAPRGGTQETQYF
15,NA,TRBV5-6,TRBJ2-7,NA,TGTGCCAGCAGCTTGGGCGTCGTTCCAGCCTACGAGCAGTACTTC,CASSLGVVPAYEQYF
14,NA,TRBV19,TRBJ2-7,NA,TGTGCCAGTAGTCCGAGGGACGGTCCTTACGAGCAGTACTTC,CASSPRDGPYEQYF
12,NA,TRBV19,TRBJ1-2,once,TGTGCCAGTAGTGACAGCTACTATGGCTACACCTTC,CASSDSYYGYTF
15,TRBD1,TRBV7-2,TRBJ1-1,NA,TGTGCCAGCAGCTTAGAGGGGAGGGGGCAGACTGAAGCTTTCTTT,CASSLEGRGQTEAFF
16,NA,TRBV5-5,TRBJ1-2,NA,TGTGCCAGCAGCTTGGATGATGTCTGGGGGCCTCGGGGCTGCACCTTC,CASSLDDVWGPRGCTF
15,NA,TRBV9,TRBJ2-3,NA,TGTGCCAGCAGCGTAGGGGCAGTTGACACAGATACGCAGTATTTT,CASSVGAVDTDTQYF
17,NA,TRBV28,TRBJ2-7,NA,TGTGCCAGCGCCCCAAAATGGGGGGGGCTCCACTCCTACGAGCAGTACTTC,CASAPKWGGLHSYEQYF
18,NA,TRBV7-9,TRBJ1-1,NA,TGTGCCAGCAGCTTAGCGGGGTTGGCAGGGAGGGGGAACACTGAAGCTTTCTTT,CASSLAGLAGRGNTEAFF
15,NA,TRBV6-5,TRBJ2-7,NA,TGTGCCAGCAGTCAGCCGGGACTGGGACTCCACGAGCAGTACTTC,CASSQPGLGLHEQYF
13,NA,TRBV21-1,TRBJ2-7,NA,TGTGCCAGCAGCAAACCAAGCGGCTACGAGCAGTACTTC,CASSKPSGYEQYF
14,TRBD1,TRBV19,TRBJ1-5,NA,TGTGCCAGTGTGCTGACAGGGGGCGTTCAGCCCCAGCATTTT,CASVLTGGVQPQHF
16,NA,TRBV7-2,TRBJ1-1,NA,TGTGCCAGCAGCTACCACAGGGCTACCGCGTCTTCTGAAGCTTTCTTT,CASSYHRATASSEAFF
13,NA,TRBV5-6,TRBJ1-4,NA,TGTGCCAGCAGCTTCACGCAGTATGAAAAACTGTTTTTT,CASSFTQYEKLFF
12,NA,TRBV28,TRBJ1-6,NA,TGTGCCAGCAGTGCAGACAGGCCACCCCTCCACTTT,CASSADRPPLHF
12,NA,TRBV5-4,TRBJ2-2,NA,TGTGCCAGCAGCGCCAAACCCGGGGAGCTGTTTTTT,CASSAKPGELFF
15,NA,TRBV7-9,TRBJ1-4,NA,TGTGCCAGCAGCTTAGTGGGGGCCGGTAATGAAAAACTGTTTTTT,CASSLVGAGNEKLFF
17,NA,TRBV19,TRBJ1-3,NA,TGTGCCAGTAGTATAGATCGGATCACTCTCTCTGGAAACACCATATATTTT,CASSIDRITLSGNTIYF
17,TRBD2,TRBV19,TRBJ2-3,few,TGTGCCAGTAGTACTCCTTCTACTAGCGGGAGCACAGATACGCAGTATTTT,CASSTPSTSGSTDTQYF
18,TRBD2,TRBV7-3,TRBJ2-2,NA,TGTGCCAGCAGCTTGGGGCTAGCGGGAGCCGCGAACACCGGGGAGCTGTTTTTT,CASSLGLAGAANTGELFF
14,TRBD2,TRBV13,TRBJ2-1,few,TGTGCCAGCAGCCCAGGGACTAGCGGGCCGATTCAGTTCTTC,CASSPGTSGPIQFF
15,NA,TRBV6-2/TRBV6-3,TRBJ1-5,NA,TGTGCCAGCAGTACGGACCAGTATAGCAATCAGCCCCAGCATTTT,CASSTDQYSNQPQHF
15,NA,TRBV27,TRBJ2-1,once,TGTGCCAGCAGTTCAGCTGATCCCTCGGAGGATGAGCAGTTCTTC,CASSSADPSEDEQFF
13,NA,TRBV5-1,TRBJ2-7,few,TGCGCCAGCAGCTTGACACTTGCCTACGAGCAGTACTTC,CASSLTLAYEQYF
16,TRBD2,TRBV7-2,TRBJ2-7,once,TGTGCCAGCAGCTTAGATTCTAGCGGGAGGAGAAACGAGCAGTACTTC,CASSLDSSGRRNEQYF
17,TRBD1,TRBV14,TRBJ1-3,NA,TGTGCCAGCAGCCCCCATACCGGGACAGCTACTGGAAACACCATATATTTT,CASSPHTGTATGNTIYF
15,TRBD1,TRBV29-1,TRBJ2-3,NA,TGCAGCGTTGAAGGGACAGGGCAATTTCCAGATACGCAGTATTTT,CSVEGTGQFPDTQYF
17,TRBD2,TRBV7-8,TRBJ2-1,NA,TGTGCCAGCAGTCACACCTTAGCGGGAGGCCCTTGGAATGAGCAGTTCTTC,CASSHTLAGGPWNEQFF
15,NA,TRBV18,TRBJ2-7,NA,TGTGCCAGCTCACCACAGGGATCCTTCTCCTACGAGCAGTACTTC,CASSPQGSFSYEQYF
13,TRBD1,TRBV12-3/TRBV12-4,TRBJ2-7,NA,TGTGCCAGCCGAGGACAGGGGGCGCTTGAGCAGTACTTC,CASRGQGALEQYF
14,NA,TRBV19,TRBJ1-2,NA,TGTGCCAGTTCTGCGGGGGGGGGCCGGTCTGGCTACACCTTC,CASSAGGGRSGYTF
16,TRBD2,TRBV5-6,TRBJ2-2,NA,TGTGCCAGCAGCTCCCTAGCGGGAGCAAGTACCGGGGAGCTGTTTTTT,CASSSLAGASTGELFF
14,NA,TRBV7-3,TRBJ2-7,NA,TGTGCCAGCTCGGCAGGGAGTACTCCCTACGAGCAGTACTTC,CASSAGSTPYEQYF
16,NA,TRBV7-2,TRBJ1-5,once,TGTGCCAGCAGCTTAGCGTCCGACCGTAGCAATCAGCCCCAGCATTTT,CASSLASDRSNQPQHF
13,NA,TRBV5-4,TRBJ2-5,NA,TGTGCCAGCAGCTTGGAGGGGGGAGAGACCCAGTACTTC,CASSLEGGETQYF
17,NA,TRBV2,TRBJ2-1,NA,TGTGCCAGTCTTCCCGGGCCCACTAGCTGGGTCCGCCGCGAGCAGTTCTTC,CASLPGPTSWVRREQFF
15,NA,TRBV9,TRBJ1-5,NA,TGTGCCAGCAGCCCCGGGATTACGCAGGGGCAGCCCCAGCATTTT,CASSPGITQGQPQHF
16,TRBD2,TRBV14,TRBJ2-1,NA,TGTGCCAGCAGCCCCCTAGGCAGCGGGAGGGCCAATGAGCAGTTCTTC,CASSPLGSGRANEQFF
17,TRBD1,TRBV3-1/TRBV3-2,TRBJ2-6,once,TGTGCCAGCAGCCAAAGCGAGACAGGGGCTGGGGCCAACGTCCTGACTTTC,CASSQSETGAGANVLTF
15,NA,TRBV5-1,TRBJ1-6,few,TGCGCCAGCAGCTTGGTACTCAGGGAGGAATCACCCCTCCACTTT,CASSLVLREESPLHF
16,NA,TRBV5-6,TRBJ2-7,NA,TGTGCCAGCAGCTTGGAGTTTGGGGTATCTCCCTACGAGCAGTACTTC,CASSLEFGVSPYEQYF